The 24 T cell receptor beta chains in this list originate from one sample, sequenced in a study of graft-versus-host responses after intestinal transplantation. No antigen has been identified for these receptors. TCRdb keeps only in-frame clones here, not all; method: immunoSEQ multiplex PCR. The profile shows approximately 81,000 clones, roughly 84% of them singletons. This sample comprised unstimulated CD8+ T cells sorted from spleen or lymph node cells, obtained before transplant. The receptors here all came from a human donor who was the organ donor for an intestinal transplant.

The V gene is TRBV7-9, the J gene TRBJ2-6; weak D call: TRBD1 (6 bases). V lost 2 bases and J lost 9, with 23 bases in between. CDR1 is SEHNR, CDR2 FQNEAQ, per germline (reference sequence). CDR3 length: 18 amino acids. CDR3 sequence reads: CASSLKGSETGPFNVLTF. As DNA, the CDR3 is TGTGCCAGCAGCTTAAAGGGCTCCGAAACAGGGCCTTTCAACGTCCTGACTTTC. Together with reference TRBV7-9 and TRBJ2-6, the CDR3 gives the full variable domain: DTGVSQNPRHKITKRGQNVTFRCDPISEHNRLYWYRQTLGQGPEFLTYFQNEAQLEKSRLLSDRFSAERPKGSFSTLEIQRTEQGDSAMYLCASSLKGSETGPFNVLTFGAGSRLTVL.

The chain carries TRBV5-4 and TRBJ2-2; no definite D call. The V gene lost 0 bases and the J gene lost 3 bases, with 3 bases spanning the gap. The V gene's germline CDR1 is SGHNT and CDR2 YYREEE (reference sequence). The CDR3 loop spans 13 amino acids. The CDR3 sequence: CASSLGYTGELFF. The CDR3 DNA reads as TGTGCCAGCAGCTTGGGATACACCGGGGAGCTGTTTTTT.

The CDR3 region is CASSEVPETYGYTF. The DNA of the CDR3 is TGCGCCAGCAGTGAGGTTCCAGAGACTTATGGCTACACCTTC. The chain has TRBV10-2 and TRBJ1-2; no clear D. The CDR3 has 14 amino acids. Trimming pared 2 bases from V and 5 bases from J, leaving 12 bases between. CDR1 and CDR2 from the germline V gene are WSHSY and SAAADI.

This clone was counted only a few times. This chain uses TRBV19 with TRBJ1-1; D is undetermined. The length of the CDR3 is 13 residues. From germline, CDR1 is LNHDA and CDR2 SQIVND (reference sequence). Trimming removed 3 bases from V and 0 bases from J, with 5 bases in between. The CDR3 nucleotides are TGTGCCAGTAGTATTTCTATGAACACTGAAGCTTTCTTT. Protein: CASSISMNTEAFF.

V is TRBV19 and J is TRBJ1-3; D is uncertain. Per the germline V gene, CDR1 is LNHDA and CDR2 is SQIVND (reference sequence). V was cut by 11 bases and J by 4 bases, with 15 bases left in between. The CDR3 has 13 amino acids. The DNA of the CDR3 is TGTGCCGCCGGGGAAGGTCGGGGAAACACCATATATTTT. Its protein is CAAGEGRGNTIYF.

The CDR3 loop reads CASSDIDEQYF. In DNA, the CDR3 is TGCGCCAGCAGTGATATCGACGAGCAGTACTTC. The V and J genes are TRBV10-2 and TRBJ2-5; D is undetermined. The J call is uncertain, as TRBJ2-7 better fits the DNA end. Germline V gene lookup returns CDR1 WSHSY and CDR2 SAAADI. The CDR3 runs 11 residues.

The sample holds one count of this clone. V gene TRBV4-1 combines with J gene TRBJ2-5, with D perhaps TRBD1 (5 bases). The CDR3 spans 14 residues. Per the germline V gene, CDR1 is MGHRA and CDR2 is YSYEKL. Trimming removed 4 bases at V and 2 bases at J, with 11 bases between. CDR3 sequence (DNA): TGCGCCAGCAGCCTCGACAGTCTTCAAGAGACCCAGTACTTC. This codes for CASSLDSLQETQYF.

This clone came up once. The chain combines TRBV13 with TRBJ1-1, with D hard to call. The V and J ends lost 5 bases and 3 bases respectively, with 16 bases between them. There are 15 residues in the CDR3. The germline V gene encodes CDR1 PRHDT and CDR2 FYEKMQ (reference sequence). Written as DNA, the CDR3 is TGTGCCAGCAGCCTCCAGGAGGGAGGAGACACTGAAGCTTTCTTT. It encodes CASSLQEGGDTEAFF.

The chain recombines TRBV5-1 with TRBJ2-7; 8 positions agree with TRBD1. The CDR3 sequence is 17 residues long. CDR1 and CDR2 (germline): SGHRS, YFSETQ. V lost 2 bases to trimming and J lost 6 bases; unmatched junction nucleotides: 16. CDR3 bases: TGCGCCAGCAGCTTTGGTACGTTCTGGACAGGGACAAGCGAGCAGTACTTC. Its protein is CASSFGTFWTGTSEQYF. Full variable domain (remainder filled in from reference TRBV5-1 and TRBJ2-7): KAGVTQTPRYLIKTRGQQVTLSCSPISGHRSVSWYQQTPGQGLQFLFEYFSETQRNKGNFPGRFSGRQFSNSRSEMNVSTLELGDSALYLCASSFGTFWTGTSEQYFGPGTRLTVT.

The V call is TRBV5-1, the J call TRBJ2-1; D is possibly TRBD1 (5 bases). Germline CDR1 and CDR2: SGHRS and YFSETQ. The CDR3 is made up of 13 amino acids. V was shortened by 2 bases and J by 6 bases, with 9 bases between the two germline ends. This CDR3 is CASSFHQGNEQFF. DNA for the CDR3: TGCGCCAGCAGCTTTCATCAGGGCAATGAGCAGTTCTTC. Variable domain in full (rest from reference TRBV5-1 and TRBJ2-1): KAGVTQTPRYLIKTRGQQVTLSCSPISGHRSVSWYQQTPGQGLQFLFEYFSETQRNKGNFPGRFSGRQFSNSRSEMNVSTLELGDSALYLCASSFHQGNEQFFGPGTRLTVL.

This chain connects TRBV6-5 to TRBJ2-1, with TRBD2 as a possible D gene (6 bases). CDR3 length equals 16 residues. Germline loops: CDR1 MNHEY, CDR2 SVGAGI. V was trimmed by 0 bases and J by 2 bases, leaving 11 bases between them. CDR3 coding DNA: TGTGCCAGCAGTTACTCGATTCTAGCGCCCTACAATGAGCAGTTCTTC. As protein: CASSYSILAPYNEQFF.

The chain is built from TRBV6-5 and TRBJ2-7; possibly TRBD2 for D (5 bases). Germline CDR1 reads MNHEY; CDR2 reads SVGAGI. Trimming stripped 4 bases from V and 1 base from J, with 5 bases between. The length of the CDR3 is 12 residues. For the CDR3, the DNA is TGTGCCAGCAGTTGGACTTCCTACGAGCAGTACTTC. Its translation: CASSWTSYEQYF.

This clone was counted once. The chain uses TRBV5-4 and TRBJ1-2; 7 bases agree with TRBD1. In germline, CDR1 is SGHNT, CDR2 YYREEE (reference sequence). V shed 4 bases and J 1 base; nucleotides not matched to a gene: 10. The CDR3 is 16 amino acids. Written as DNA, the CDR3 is TGTGCCAGCAGCCGTTCACCGGGACAGCTTAACTATGGCTACACCTTC. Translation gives CASSRSPGQLNYGYTF. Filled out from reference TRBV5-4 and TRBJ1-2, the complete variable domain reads ETGVTQSPTHLIKTRGQQVTLRCSSQSGHNTVSWYQQALGQGPQFIFQYYREEENGRGNFPPRFSGLQFPNYSSELNVNALELDDSALYLCASSRSPGQLNYGYTFGSGTRLTVV.

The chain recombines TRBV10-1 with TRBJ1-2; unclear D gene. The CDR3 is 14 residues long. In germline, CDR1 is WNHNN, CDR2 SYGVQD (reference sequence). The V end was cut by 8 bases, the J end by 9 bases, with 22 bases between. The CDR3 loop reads CASSVSPEDGRYTF. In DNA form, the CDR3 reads TGCGCCAGCTCGGTCTCACCCGAGGACGGCCGCTACACCTTC.

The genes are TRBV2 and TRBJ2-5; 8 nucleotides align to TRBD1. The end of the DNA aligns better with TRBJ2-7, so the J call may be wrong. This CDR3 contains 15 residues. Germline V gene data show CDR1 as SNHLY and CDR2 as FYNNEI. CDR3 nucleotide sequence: TGTGCCAGCAAGTTCGACAGGGGAATTACCTACGAGCAGTACTTC. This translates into CASKFDRGITYEQYF.

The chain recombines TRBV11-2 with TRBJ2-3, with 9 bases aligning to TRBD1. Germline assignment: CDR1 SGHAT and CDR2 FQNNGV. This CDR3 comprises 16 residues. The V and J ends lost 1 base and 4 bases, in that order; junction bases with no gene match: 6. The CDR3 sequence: CASSLAPGQGPDTQYF. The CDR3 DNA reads TGTGCCAGCAGCTTAGCGCCGGGACAGGGTCCAGATACGCAGTATTTT.

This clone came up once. The CDR3 DNA follows: TGCGCCAGCAGCCAATTAACAGGGGCACTTTACTCTGGGGCCAACGTCCTGACTTTC. This gives the protein CASSQLTGALYSGANVLTF. This chain joins TRBV5-1 and TRBJ2-6, with TRBD1 identical over 7 bases. Germline V gene lookup returns CDR1 SGHRS and CDR2 YFSETQ. The junction had 13 bases not matched to a gene; V was cut back by 4 bases and J by 0 bases. The CDR3 contains 19 residues.

The CDR3 region is CASSLATNRGPRDSPLHF. CDR3 nucleotide sequence: TGTGCCAGCAGTTTAGCCACCAATAGGGGCCCTCGGGATTCACCCCTCCACTTT. J is TRBJ1-6 and V is TRBV28; tentative D call: TRBD1 (5 bases). Trimming stripped 2 bases from V and 8 bases from J, with 22 bases between. The CDR3 sequence is 18 residues long. Germline V gene data show CDR1 as MDHEN and CDR2 as SYDVKM. Filled out from reference TRBV28 and TRBJ1-6, the complete variable domain reads DVKVTQSSRYLVKRTGEKVFLECVQDMDHENMFWYRQDPGLGLRLIYFSYDVKMKEKGDIPEGYSVSREKKERFSLILESASTNQTSMYLCASSLATNRGPRDSPLHFGNGTRLTVT.

The DNA for the CDR3 is TGTGCCAGCAGCTTAGGCGGGACTAGCTCGTTCGAGCAGTACTTC. Amino acids: CASSLGGTSSFEQYF. V is TRBV7-9 and J is TRBJ2-7; 9 bases fit TRBD2. V shed 1 base, J shed 6 bases, and the junction held 7 bases outside the gene matches. Germline CDR1 SEHNR, CDR2 FQNEAQ (reference sequence). The CDR3 sequence is 15 residues long.

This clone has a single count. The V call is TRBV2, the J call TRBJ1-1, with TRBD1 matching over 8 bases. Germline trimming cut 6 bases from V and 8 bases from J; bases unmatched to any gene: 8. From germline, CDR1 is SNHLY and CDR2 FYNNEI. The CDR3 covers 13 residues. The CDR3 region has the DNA TGTGCCAGCAGCCTGACAGGGGCCATCGAAGCTTTCTTT. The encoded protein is CASSLTGAIEAFF. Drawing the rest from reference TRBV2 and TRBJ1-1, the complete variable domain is EPEVTQTPSHQVTQMGQEVILRCVPISNHLYFYWYRQILGQKVEFLVSFYNNEISEKSEIFDDQFSVERPDGSNFTLKIRSTKLEDSAMYFCASSLTGAIEAFFGQGTRLTVV.

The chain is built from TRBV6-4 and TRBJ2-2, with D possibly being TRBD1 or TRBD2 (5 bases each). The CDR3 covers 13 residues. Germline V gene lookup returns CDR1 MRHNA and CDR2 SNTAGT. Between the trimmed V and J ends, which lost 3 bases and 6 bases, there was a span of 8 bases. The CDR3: CASSEGESGELFF. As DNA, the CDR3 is TGTGCCAGCAGTGAGGGGGAGTCCGGGGAGCTGTTTTTT.

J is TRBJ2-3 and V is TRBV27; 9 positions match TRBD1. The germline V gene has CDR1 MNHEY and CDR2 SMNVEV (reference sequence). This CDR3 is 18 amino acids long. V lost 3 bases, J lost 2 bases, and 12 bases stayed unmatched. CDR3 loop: CASSLVSEGQGTTDTQYF. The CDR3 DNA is TGTGCCAGCAGTTTGGTTTCGGAGGGACAGGGAACCACAGATACGCAGTATTTT.

CDR3 sequence reads: CASSSRDRESAGYTF. CDR3 in DNA: TGTGCCAGTAGTAGCCGGGACAGGGAATCTGCCGGCTACACCTTC. The chain uses TRBV19 and TRBJ1-2; TRBD1 matches 9 bases. V lost 4 bases, J lost 8 bases, and 11 bases stayed unmatched. Germline V CDR1 and CDR2: LNHDA, SQIVND (reference sequence). This CDR3 spans 15 amino acids.

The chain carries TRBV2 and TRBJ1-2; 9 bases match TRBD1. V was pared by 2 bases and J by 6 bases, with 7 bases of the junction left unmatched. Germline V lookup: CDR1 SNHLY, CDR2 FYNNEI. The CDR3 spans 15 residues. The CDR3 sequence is CASSESGTGFHGYTF. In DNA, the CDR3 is TGTGCCAGCAGTGAATCAGGGACAGGGTTCCATGGCTACACCTTC.